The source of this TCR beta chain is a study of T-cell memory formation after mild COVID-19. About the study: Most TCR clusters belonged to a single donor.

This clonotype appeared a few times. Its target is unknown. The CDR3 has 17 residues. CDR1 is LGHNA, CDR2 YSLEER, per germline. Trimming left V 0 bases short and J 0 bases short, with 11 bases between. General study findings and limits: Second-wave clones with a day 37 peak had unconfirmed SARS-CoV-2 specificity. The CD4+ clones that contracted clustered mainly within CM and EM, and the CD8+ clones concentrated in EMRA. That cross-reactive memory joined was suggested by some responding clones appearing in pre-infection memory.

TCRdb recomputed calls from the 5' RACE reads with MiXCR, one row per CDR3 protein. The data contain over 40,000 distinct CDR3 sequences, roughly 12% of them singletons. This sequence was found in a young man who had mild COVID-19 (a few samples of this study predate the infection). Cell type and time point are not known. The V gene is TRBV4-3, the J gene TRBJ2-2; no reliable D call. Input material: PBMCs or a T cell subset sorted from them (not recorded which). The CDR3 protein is CASSQDGGQSNTGELFF. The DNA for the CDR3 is TGCGCCAGCAGCCAAGATGGTGGGCAATCGAACACCGGGGAGCTGTTTTTT.